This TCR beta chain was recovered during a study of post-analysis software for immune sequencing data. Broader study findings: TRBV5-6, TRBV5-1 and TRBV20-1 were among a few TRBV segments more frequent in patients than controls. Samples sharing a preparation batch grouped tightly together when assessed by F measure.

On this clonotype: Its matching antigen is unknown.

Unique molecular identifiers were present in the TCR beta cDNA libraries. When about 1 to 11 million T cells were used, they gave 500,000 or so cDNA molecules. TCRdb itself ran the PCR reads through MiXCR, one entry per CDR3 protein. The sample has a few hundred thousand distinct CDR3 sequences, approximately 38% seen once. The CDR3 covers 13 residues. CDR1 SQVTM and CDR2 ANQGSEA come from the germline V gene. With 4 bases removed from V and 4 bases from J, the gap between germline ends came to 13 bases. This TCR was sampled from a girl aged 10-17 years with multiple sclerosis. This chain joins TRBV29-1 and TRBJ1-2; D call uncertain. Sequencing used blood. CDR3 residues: CSVGGSARYGYTF. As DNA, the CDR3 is TGCAGCGTTGGGGGTTCGGCTCGCTATGGCTACACCTTC. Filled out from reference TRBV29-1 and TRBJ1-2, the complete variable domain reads SAVISQKPSRDICQRGTSLTIQCQVDSQVTMMFWYRQQPGQSLTLIATANQGSEATYESGFVIDKFPISRPNLTFSTLTVSNMSPEDSSIYLCSVGGSARYGYTFGSGTRLTVV.